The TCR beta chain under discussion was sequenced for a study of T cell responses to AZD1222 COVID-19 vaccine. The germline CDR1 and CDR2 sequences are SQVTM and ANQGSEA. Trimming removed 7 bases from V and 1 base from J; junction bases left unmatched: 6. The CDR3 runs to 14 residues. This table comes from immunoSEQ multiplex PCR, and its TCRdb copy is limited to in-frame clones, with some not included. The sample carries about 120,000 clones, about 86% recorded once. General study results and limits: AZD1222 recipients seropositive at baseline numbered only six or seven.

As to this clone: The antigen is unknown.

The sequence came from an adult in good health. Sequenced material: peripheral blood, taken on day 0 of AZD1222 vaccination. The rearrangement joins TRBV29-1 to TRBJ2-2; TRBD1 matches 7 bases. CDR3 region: CSAGAGGNTGELFF. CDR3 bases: TGCAGCGCCGGGGCAGGGGGGAACACCGGGGAGCTGTTTTTT.